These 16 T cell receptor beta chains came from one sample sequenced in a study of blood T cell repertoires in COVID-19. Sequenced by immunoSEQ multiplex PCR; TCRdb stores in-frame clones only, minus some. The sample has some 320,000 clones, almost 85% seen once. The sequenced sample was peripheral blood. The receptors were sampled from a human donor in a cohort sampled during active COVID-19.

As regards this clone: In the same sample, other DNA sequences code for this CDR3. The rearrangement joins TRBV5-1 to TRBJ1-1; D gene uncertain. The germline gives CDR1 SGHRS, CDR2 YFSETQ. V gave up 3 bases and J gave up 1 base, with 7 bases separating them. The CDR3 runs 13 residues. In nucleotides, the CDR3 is TGCGCCAGCAGCTCCACGGGGAACACTGAAGCTTTCTTT. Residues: CASSSTGNTEAFF.

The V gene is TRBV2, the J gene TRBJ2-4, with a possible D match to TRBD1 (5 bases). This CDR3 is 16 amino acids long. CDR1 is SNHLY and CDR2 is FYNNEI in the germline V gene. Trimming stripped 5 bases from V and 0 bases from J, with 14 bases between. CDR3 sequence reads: CASSKNPTVAKNIQYF. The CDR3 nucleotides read TGTGCCAGCAGTAAAAACCCGACAGTAGCCAAAAACATTCAGTACTTC.

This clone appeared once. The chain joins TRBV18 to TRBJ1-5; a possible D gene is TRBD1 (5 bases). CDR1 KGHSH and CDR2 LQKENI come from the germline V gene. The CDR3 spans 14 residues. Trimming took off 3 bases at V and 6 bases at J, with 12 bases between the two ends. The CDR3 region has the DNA TGTGCCAGCTCACCGGTCAGGGTGGCTCAGCCCCAGCATTTT. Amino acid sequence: CASSPVRVAQPQHF.

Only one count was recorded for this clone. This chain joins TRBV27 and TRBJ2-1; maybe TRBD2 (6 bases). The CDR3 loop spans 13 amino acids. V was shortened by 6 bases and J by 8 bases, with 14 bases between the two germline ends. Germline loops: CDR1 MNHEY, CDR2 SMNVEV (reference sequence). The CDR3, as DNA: TGTGCCAGCAGCGGGGGAATAATCTATGAGCAGTTCTTC. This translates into CASSGGIIYEQFF.

As DNA, the CDR3 is TGTGCCAGCAGTCCTACCGGGACACCGAATATCTATGGCTACACCTTC. This codes for CASSPTGTPNIYGYTF. V gene TRBV27 combines with J gene TRBJ1-2; maybe TRBD1 (6 bases). The CDR3 runs to 16 residues. Germline V gene lookup returns CDR1 MNHEY and CDR2 SMNVEV (reference sequence). V was cut by 5 bases and J by 4 bases, with 20 bases left in between.

Here the CDR3 reads CASSLSVWASVGYTF. CDR3 in DNA: TGTGCCAGCAGCTTAAGTGTCTGGGCCTCAGTAGGCTACACCTTC. The chain joins TRBV7-3 to TRBJ1-2, with no clear D. Trimming shortened V by 1 base and J by 8 bases, and 17 bases separated the two germline ends. This CDR3 has 15 residues. Germline loops: CDR1 SGHTA, CDR2 FQGTGA.

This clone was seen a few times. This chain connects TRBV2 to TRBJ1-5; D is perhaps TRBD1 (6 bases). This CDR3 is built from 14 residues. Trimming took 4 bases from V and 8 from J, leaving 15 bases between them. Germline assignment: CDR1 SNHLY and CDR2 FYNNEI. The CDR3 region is CASSGGGAKKPQHF. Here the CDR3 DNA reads TGTGCCAGCAGTGGTGGGGGGGCAAAGAAGCCCCAGCATTTT.

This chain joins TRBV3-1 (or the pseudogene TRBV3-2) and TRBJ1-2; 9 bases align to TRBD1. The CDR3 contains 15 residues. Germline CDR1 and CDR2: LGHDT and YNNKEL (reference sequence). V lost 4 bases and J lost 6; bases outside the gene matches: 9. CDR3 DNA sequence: TGTGCCAGCAGCCTCTTGACAGGGGGACGTCATGGCTACACCTTC. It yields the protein CASSLLTGGRHGYTF.

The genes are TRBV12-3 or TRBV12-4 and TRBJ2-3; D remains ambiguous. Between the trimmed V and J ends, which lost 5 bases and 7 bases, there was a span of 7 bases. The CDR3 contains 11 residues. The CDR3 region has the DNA TGTGCCAGCAGTCTCTCTTATACGCAGTATTTT. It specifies CASSLSYTQYF.

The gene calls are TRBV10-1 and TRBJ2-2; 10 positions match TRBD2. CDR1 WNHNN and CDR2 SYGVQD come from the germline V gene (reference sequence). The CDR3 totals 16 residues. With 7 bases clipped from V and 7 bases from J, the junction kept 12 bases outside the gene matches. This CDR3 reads CASIGSGGAGGGELFF. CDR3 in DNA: TGCGCCAGCATTGGGAGCGGGGGGGCCGGTGGCGGGGAGCTGTTTTTT.

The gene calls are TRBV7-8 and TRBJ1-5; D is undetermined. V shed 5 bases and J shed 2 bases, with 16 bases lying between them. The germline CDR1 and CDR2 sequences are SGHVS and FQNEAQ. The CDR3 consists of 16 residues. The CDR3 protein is CASSPESRGGNQPQHF. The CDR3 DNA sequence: TGTGCCAGCAGCCCAGAGTCCCGGGGAGGCAATCAGCCCCAGCATTTT.

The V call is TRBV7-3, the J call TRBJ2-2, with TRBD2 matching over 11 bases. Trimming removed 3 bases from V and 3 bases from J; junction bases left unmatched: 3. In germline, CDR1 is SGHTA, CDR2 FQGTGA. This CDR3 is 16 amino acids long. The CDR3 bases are TGTGCCAGCAGCTTTAGCGGGGGGGCCGACACCGGGGAGCTGTTTTTT. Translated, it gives CASSFSGGADTGELFF.

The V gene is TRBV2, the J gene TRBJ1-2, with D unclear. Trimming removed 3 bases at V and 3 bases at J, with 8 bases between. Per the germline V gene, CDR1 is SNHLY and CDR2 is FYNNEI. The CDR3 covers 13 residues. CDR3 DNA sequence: TGTGCCAGCAGTGACACGGGAGACTATGGCTACACCTTC. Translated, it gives CASSDTGDYGYTF.

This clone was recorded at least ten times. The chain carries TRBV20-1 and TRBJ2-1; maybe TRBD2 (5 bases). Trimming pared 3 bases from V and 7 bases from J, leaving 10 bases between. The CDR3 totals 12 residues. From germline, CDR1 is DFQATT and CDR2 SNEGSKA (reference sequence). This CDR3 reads CSASGGPNEQFF. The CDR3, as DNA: TGCAGTGCTAGTGGAGGTCCTAATGAGCAGTTCTTC.

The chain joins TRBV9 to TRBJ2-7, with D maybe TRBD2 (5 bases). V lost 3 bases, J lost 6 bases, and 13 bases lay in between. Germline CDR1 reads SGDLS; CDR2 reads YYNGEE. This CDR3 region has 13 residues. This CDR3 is CASSAGLEGEQYF. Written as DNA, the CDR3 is TGTGCCAGCAGCGCCGGACTTGAGGGCGAGCAGTACTTC. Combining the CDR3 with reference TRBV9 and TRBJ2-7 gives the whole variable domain DSGVTQTPKHLITATGQRVTLRCSPRSGDLSVYWYQQSLDQGLQFLIQYYNGEERAKGNILERFSAQQFPDLHSELNLSSLELGDSALYFCASSAGLEGEQYFGPGTRLTVT.

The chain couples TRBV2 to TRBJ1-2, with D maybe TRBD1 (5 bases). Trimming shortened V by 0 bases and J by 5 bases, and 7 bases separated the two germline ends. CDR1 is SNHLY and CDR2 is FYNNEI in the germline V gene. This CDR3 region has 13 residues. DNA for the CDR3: TGTGCCAGCAGTGAAGCGGCAGGGTATGGCTACACCTTC. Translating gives CASSEAAGYGYTF.